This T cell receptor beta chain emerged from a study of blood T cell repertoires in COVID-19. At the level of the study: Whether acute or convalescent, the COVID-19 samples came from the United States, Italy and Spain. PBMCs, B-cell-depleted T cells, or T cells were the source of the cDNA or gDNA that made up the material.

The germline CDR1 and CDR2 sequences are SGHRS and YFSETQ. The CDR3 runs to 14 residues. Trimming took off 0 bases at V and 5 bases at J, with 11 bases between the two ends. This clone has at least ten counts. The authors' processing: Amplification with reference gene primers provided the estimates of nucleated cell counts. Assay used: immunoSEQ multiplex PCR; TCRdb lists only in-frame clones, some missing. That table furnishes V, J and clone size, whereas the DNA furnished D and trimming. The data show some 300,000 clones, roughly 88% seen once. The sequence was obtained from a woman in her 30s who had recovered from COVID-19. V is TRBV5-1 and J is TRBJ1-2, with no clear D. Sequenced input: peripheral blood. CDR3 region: CASSLDEGPYGYTF. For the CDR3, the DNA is TGCGCCAGCAGCTTGGATGAGGGTCCGTATGGCTACACCTTC.